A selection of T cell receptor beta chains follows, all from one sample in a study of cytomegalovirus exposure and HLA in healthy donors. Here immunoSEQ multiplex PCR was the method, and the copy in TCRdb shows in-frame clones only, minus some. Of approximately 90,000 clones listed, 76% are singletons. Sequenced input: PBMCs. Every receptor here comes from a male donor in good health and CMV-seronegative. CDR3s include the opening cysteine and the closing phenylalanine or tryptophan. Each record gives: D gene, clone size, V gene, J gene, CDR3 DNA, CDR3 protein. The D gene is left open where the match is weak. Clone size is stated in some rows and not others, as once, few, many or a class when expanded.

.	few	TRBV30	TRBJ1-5	TGTGCCTGGAGTTACTTGAATAGCAATCAGCCCCAGCATTTT	CAWSYLNSNQPQHF
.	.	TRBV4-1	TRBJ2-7	TGCGCCAGCAGCCAAGAGGGACAACACGAGCAGTACTTC	CASSQEGQHEQYF
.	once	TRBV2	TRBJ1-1	TGTGCCAGCAGCTACTCGAACACTGAAGCTTTCTTT	CASSYSNTEAFF
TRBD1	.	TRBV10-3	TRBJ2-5	TGTGCCATCAGTCCTACAGGGGTTAGGCAAGAGACCCAGTACTTC	CAISPTGVRQETQYF
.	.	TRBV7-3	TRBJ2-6	TGTGCCAGCAGCTTGGACTCCTGGGGTGGGGCCAACGTCCTGACTTTC	CASSLDSWGGANVLTF
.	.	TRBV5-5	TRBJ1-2	TGTGCCAGCAGCTTGCCCCCGACAGGTATCAATGGCTACACCTTC	CASSLPPTGINGYTF
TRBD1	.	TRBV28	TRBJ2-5	TGTGCCAGCAGTTTGCCGGGACAGATCGAGACCCAGTACTTC	CASSLPGQIETQYF
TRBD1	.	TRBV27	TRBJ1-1	TGTGCCAGCAGTTTAAATCCCACAGGGGCATACACTGAAGCTTTCTTT	CASSLNPTGAYTEAFF
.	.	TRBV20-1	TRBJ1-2	TGCAGTGCTTCCCCTGGGGGGAGCTACACCTTC	CSASPGGSYTF
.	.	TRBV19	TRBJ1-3	TGTGCCAGTCGACAGGACCCCTGGAACACCATATATTTT	CASRQDPWNTIYF
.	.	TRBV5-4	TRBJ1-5	TGTGCCAGCAGCAGCCAGGGAAACAATCAGCCCCAGCATTTT	CASSSQGNNQPQHF
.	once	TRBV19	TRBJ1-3	TGTGCCAGTACCGGAGGGGACTCTGGAAACACCATATATTTT	CASTGGDSGNTIYF
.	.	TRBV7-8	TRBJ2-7	TGTGCCAGCAGCGCCTCGTTAGACGAGCAGTACTTC	CASSASLDEQYF
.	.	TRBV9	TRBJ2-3	TGTGCCAGCAGCGTGAGGCGGGGGCTCACAGATACGCAGTATTTT	CASSVRRGLTDTQYF
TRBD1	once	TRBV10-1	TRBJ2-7	TGCGCCAGCGGGACAGGGGTCTCTGACGAGCAGTACTTC	CASGTGVSDEQYF
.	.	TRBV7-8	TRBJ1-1	TGTGCCAGCAGCTTTACAAAGGAGACTGAAGCTTTCTTT	CASSFTKETEAFF
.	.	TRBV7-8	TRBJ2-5	TGTGCCAGCAGCTTAGATGGGGGGAAAGAGACCCAGTACTTC	CASSLDGGKETQYF
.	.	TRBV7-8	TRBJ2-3	TGTGCCAGCAGCGCGGCCCGGTCTCCCATTACGCAGTATTTT	CASSAARSPITQYF
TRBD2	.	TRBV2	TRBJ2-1	TGTGCCAGCAGTGAGAGGACACAAAGCGGGAGGGGATTCTTC	CASSERTQSGRGFF
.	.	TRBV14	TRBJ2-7	TGTGCCAGCAGCTACTCCCGTAGTTACGAGCAGTACTTC	CASSYSRSYEQYF
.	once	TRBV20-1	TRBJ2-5	TGCAGTGCTAGGGCGGAAGAGACCCAGTACTTC	CSARAEETQYF
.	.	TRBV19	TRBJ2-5	TGTGCCAGTAGTATAGGGTCGGTCGAGACCCAGTACTTC	CASSIGSVETQYF
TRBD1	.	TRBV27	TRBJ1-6	TGTGCCAGCACCCTCGGGGGGACAGGGAATTCACCCCTCCACTTT	CASTLGGTGNSPLHF
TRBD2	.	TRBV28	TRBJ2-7	TGTGCCAGCAGGAGCGGGGGTAGCGGGAGCTCCTTCTCCGAGCAGTACTTC	CASRSGGSGSSFSEQYF
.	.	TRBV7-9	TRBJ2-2	TGTGCCAGCAGCTTCGCCGACAGGATGAACACCGGGGAGCTGTTTTTT	CASSFADRMNTGELFF
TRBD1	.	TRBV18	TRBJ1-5	TGTGCCAGCTCACCGGGACAGGGGCAAGGGGAGCCCCAGCATTTT	CASSPGQGQGEPQHF
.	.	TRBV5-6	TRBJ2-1	TGTGCCAGCAGCTTTGGGGCCTCAGGCAATGAGCAGTTCTTC	CASSFGASGNEQFF
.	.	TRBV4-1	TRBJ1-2	TGCGCCAGCAGCCAAGATCACGGTCCTAACTATGGCTACACCTTC	CASSQDHGPNYGYTF
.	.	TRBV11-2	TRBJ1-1	TGTGCCAGCAGCTCCCTCTTTGAAGCTTTCTTT	CASSSLFEAFF
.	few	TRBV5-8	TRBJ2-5	TGTGCCAGCAGCTTGGGAGTCTCGGAGACCCAGTACTTC	CASSLGVSETQYF
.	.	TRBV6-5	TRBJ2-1	TGTGCCAGCAGTTACTCGAGAAGCTCCTACAATGAGCAGTTCTTC	CASSYSRSSYNEQFF
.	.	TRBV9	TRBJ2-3	TGTGCCAGCAGCGTAGACGCGGCAGATACGCAGTATTTT	CASSVDAADTQYF
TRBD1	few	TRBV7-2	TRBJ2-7	TGTGCCAGCCTTGGACAGGGGCGCCACGAGCAGTACTTC	CASLGQGRHEQYF
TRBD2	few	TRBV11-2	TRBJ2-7	TGTGCCAGCAGCCCGGGACTAGCGGGAGCTTTTGTTACCTACGAGCAGTACTTC	CASSPGLAGAFVTYEQYF
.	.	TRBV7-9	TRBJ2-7	TGTGCCAGCAGCTTAGCGGCAGGGGGGCCCTACGAGCAGTACTTC	CASSLAAGGPYEQYF
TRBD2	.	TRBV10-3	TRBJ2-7	TGTGCCATCAGGCCAGCGGGAGGACCCTACGAGCAGTACTTC	CAIRPAGGPYEQYF
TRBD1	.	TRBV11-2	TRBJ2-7	TGTGCCAGCAGCTTAATTGGGGGACAGGGAACCTACGAGCAGTACTTC	CASSLIGGQGTYEQYF
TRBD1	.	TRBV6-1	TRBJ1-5	TGTGCCAGCTCCCGACAGGGGGCACCCCAGCCCCAGCATTTT	CASSRQGAPQPQHF
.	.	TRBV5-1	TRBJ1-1	TGCGCCAGCAGCCCGGAGGGCGGTTCCTACACTGAAGCTTTCTTT	CASSPEGGSYTEAFF
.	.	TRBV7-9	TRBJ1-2	TGTGCCAGCAGCGGCACAGGGACGGGCTATGGCTACACCTTC	CASSGTGTGYGYTF
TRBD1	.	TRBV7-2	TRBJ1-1	TGTGCCAGCAGCTTAGGGGTACAGGGGTGGTCAGCTTTCTTT	CASSLGVQGWSAFF
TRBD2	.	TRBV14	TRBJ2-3	TGTGCCAGCAGCCAAGGGCGGGGGATACCAGATACGCAGTATTTT	CASSQGRGIPDTQYF
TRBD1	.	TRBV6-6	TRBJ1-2	TGTGCCAGCAGCAGAAAACAGGGGGCAGATGGCTACACCTTC	CASSRKQGADGYTF
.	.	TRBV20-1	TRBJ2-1	TGCAGTGCTACCGGACTCAATGAGCAGTTCTTC	CSATGLNEQFF
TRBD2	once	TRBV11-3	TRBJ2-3	TGTGCCTGCAGCTTAGGGGTAGGCGGGGGAACAGATACGCAGTATTTT	CACSLGVGGGTDTQYF
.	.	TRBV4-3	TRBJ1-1	TGCGCCAGCAGCCAAGGGGGGGGGAGGACTGAAGCTTTCTTT	CASSQGGGRTEAFF
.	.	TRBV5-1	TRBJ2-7	TGCGCCAGCAGCTTGGAGGGACTCCAAAATACCTACGAGCAGTACTTC	CASSLEGLQNTYEQYF
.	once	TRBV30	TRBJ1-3	TGTGCCTGGAGTCTTACTCGACAGTCCCTGGGGAGAAACACCATATATTTT	CAWSLTRQSLGRNTIYF
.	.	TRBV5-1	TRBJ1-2	TGCGCCAGCAGCTTACAGGATAGTGATGGCTACACCTTC	CASSLQDSDGYTF